The 9 T cell receptor beta chains reported below all come from one sample, sequenced in a study of identical twins. One entry per CDR3 protein, called by TCRdb with MiXCR from the 5' RACE reads. The profile shows roughly 1.6 million distinct CDR3 sequences, more than 30% of them singletons. Sequenced: cord blood. The receptors here all came from a newborn girl in good health.

The genes are TRBV3-1 and TRBJ1-2; weak D call: TRBD1 (5 bases). CDR1 and CDR2 (germline): LGHDT, YNNKEL (reference sequence). V was trimmed by 0 bases and J by 2 bases, leaving 13 bases between them. There are 16 residues in the CDR3. The CDR3 sequence: CASSQDGGGKNYGYTF. CDR3 sequence (DNA): TGTGCCAGCAGCCAAGATGGGGGAGGGAAGAACTATGGCTACACCTTC.

The V call is TRBV6-6, the J call TRBJ1-1; 7 bases align to TRBD1. The CDR3 runs 13 residues. Germline lookup yields CDR1 MNHNY and CDR2 SVGAGI (reference sequence). The trim removed 5 bases at V and 6 bases at J, leaving 6 bases unmatched. CDR3 in DNA: TGTGCCAGCAGTCCACAGGGGCTACCTGAAGCTTTCTTT. It specifies CASSPQGLPEAFF.

The chain joins TRBV20-1 to TRBJ2-7; D is uncertain. V was trimmed by 3 bases and J by 3 bases, leaving 9 bases between them. CDR1 and CDR2 from the germline V gene are DFQATT and SNEGSKA (reference sequence). The CDR3 has 12 residues. CDR3 amino acids: CSASRGFYEQYF. DNA for the CDR3: TGCAGTGCTAGTCGCGGATTCTACGAGCAGTACTTC.

V gene TRBV25-1 combines with J gene TRBJ1-2; 7 nucleotides match TRBD1. Germline V CDR1 and CDR2: MGHDK, SYGVNS. The trim removed 6 bases at V and 1 base at J, leaving 11 bases unmatched. The CDR3 is 16 residues long. CDR3 nucleotide sequence: TGTGCCAGCAGGGTTATAACAGGGGTGATTAACTATGGCTACACCTTC. Its protein is CASRVITGVINYGYTF.

This clonotype was counted between two and nine times. This sequence joins TRBV9 and TRBJ1-5; 8 bases match TRBD1. V dropped 2 bases and J dropped 10; count of bases not matched to a gene: 5. Germline V lookup: CDR1 SGDLS, CDR2 YYNGEE. CDR3 length equals 13 residues. CDR3 DNA: TGTGCCAGCAGCGTCGATGGACAGGGCCCCCAGCATTTT. It specifies CASSVDGQGPQHF.

This clonotype was seen more than once but under ten times. CDR3 sequence (DNA): TGTGCCAGCAGCTTACCGGGGGCTATAGATACGCAGTATTTT. This sequence encodes CASSLPGAIDTQYF. The chain couples TRBV7-9 to TRBJ2-3, with D perhaps being TRBD1 or TRBD2 (6 bases each). This CDR3 contains 14 residues. V gave up 2 bases and J gave up 5 bases, with 11 bases separating them. The germline V gene has CDR1 SEHNR and CDR2 FQNEAQ (reference sequence).

The CDR3 spells CASSPGGPSPLHF. The CDR3 bases are TGCGCCAGCAGCCCAGGGGGTCCTTCACCCCTCCACTTT. The rearrangement joins TRBV4-1 to TRBJ1-6, with TRBD1 identical over 7 bases. Trimming at V came to 4 bases and at J to 9 bases, leaving 3 bases not matched to a gene. Germline CDR1 and CDR2: MGHRA and YSYEKL. CDR3 size: 13 residues.

The rearrangement links TRBV5-1 to TRBJ2-1; no firm D call. The J call may be in error: the DNA end matches TRBJ2-7 better. Germline V gene sequence: CDR1 SGHRS, CDR2 YFSETQ. The CDR3 contains 15 residues. The DNA of the CDR3 is TGCGCCAGCAGCTTAAGGGATGGTGGCTACAATGAGCAGTACTTC. It codes for CASSLRDGGYNEQYF.

This rearrangement joins TRBV29-1 to TRBJ1-3; 7 positions agree with TRBD1. The CDR3 has 13 residues. Germline V gene lookup returns CDR1 SQVTM and CDR2 ANQGSEA. V shed 7 bases and J 6 bases; nucleotides not matched to a gene: 9. As DNA, the CDR3 is TGCAGCGCCATGACAGGGTCGGAAAACACCATATATTTT. As protein: CSAMTGSENTIYF. Looking up the rest from reference TRBV29-1 and TRBJ1-3 gives the full variable domain: SAVISQKPSRDICQRGTSLTIQCQVDSQVTMMFWYRQQPGQSLTLIATANQGSEATYESGFVIDKFPISRPNLTFSTLTVSNMSPEDSSIYLCSAMTGSENTIYFGEGSWLTVV.